This TCR beta chain was identified during a study of T cells in Graves' hyperthyroidism and ophthalmopathy. Findings and limits, study-wide: Classification by a 13 V-J model distinguished ophthalmopathy from stable hyperthyroidism.

V shed 4 bases, J shed 7 bases, and the junction held 7 bases outside the gene matches. The CDR3 is 14 amino acids. Germline V gene sequence: CDR1 MNHEY, CDR2 SMNVEV (reference sequence). With regard to this clonotype: Its matching antigen is unknown.

Regions amplified from RNA transcripts were the TCR beta CDR3 regions. During a first-round RT-PCR of the TCR CDR3, the HTBI primer set was used. MiXCR was run by TCRdb on the multiplex PCR reads, yielding one entry per CDR3 protein. The sample gives around 570,000 distinct CDR3 sequences, about 20% of which show up once; 40% to 50% is in the top ten. Specimen: blood. The receptor's source is a man aged 35 to 55 with Graves' ophthalmopathy. The chain is built from TRBV27 and TRBJ1-1; 9 nucleotides line up with TRBD1. The DNA of the CDR3 is TGTGCCAGCAGTTCAGGACAGGGGACACTTGAAGCTTTCTTT. It translates to CASSSGQGTLEAFF.